The 22 T cell receptor beta chains below come from one sample, sequenced in a study of radiotherapy plus CTLA-4 blockade in lung cancer. The repertoire was sequenced with immunoSEQ multiplex PCR; TCRdb's copy has only in-frame clones and lacks some. The repertoire has approximately 57,000 clones, about 80% of them found once; the top ten carry over 6%. The sample consisted of peripheral blood, taken from a patient treated with radiotherapy plus ipilimumab. The receptor set was obtained from a human donor with non-small cell lung cancer whose response to radiotherapy plus ipilimumab could not be evaluated.

V is TRBV30 and J is TRBJ1-5; the D gene is possibly TRBD1 (5 bases). Germline V gene data show CDR1 as GTSNPN and CDR2 as SVGIG (reference sequence). The CDR3 covers 13 residues. Trimming removed 0 bases from V and 5 bases from J, with 8 bases in between. The chain's CDR3 is CAWSVRGDQPQHF. The CDR3 DNA follows: TGTGCCTGGAGTGTACGGGGGGATCAGCCCCAGCATTTT.

This chain links TRBV2 with TRBJ2-1; 7 bases map to TRBD2. This CDR3 comprises 14 residues. CDR1 SNHLY and CDR2 FYNNEI come from the germline V gene. V was pared by 11 bases and J by 5 bases, with 12 bases of the junction left unmatched. The CDR3 nucleotides are TGTGCCTCAGCAGTGGGGCTAGCGGACAATGAGCAGTTCTTC. Protein product: CASAVGLADNEQFF.

This clone was observed once. J is TRBJ1-5 and V is TRBV19; D unresolved. V lost 8 bases and J lost 11, with 13 bases in between. The CDR3 spans 11 residues. Germline V lookup: CDR1 LNHDA, CDR2 SQIVND (reference sequence). CDR3 residues: CASSDYPAQHF. The CDR3, as DNA: TGTGCCAGTTCGGACTATCCAGCCCAGCATTTT. Based on the CDR3 plus reference TRBV19 and TRBJ1-5, the full variable domain is DGGITQSPKYLFRKEGQNVTLSCEQNLNHDAMYWYRQDPGQGLRLIYYSQIVNDFQKGDIAEGYSVSREKKESFPLTVTSAQKNPTAFYLCASSDYPAQHFGDGTRLSIL.

The chain combines TRBV7-9 with TRBJ1-2; the match to TRBD1 covers 7 bases. The CDR3 is 14 residues long. Germline V gene sequence: CDR1 SEHNR, CDR2 FQNEAQ (reference sequence). Germline trimming cut 5 bases from V and 4 bases from J; bases unmatched to any gene: 7. CDR3 loop: CASSPGDRTYGYTF. As DNA, the CDR3 is TGTGCCAGCAGCCCCGGGGACAGAACCTATGGCTACACCTTC.

This clone was seen more than once but under ten times. The genes are TRBV18 and TRBJ2-1, with D tentatively TRBD1 (6 bases). The CDR3 covers 14 residues. Trimming took 2 bases from V and 9 from J, leaving 14 bases between them. Per germline, CDR1 KGHSH and CDR2 LQKENI. In DNA, the CDR3 is TGTGCCAGCTCACCAAACGGGTTAGGGGGTGAGCAGTTCTTC. It is translated as CASSPNGLGGEQFF.

The chain carries TRBV5-4 and TRBJ2-3, with TRBD1 as a possible D gene (6 bases). Germline CDR1 reads SGHNT; CDR2 reads YYREEE (reference sequence). V lost 1 base and J lost 4, with 10 bases in between. The CDR3 is 14 amino acids. The CDR3 DNA is TGTGCCAGCAGCTTGCAGGGGAGCTCAGATACGCAGTATTTT. As protein: CASSLQGSSDTQYF.

The chain combines TRBV10-3 with TRBJ2-5; tentative D call: TRBD2 (7 bases). Trimming shortened V by 7 bases and J by 3 bases, and 12 bases separated the two germline ends. Germline CDR1 reads ENHRY; CDR2 reads SYGVKD. The CDR3 runs to 13 residues. In DNA, the CDR3 is TGTGCCATCAAGGGAGGGGGGGAAGAGACCCAGTACTTC. Translating it yields CAIKGGGEETQYF.

J is TRBJ2-5 and V is TRBV30; 14 nucleotides line up with TRBD2. V gave up 3 bases and J gave up 7 bases; unmatched junction bases: 13. There are 17 residues in the CDR3. CDR1 is GTSNPN and CDR2 is SVGIG in the germline V gene (reference sequence). CDR3 DNA: TGTGCCTGGAGGGGACTAGCGGGAGAGGTTCGGTTGGGGACCCAGTACTTC. Translating gives CAWRGLAGEVRLGTQYF.

The chain has TRBV19 and TRBJ2-5, with D perhaps TRBD1 (6 bases). The CDR3 has 16 amino acids. The ends were cut back, 5 bases at V and 5 bases at J, with 21 bases in the middle. The germline V gene has CDR1 LNHDA and CDR2 SQIVND (reference sequence). The CDR3 sequence: CASSHGDNLRGETQYF. The DNA of the CDR3 is TGTGCCAGTAGTCATGGGGACAACCTCAGAGGGGAGACCCAGTACTTC.

The chain is built from TRBV5-8 and TRBJ2-1; 7 bases map to TRBD1. The CDR3 has 14 amino acids. V was pared by 4 bases and J by 4 bases, with 5 bases of the junction left unmatched. Per germline, CDR1 SGHTS and CDR2 YDEGEE. The CDR3 bases are TGTGCCAGCAGCACCGGACAGGATTACAATGAGCAGTTCTTC. This gives the protein CASSTGQDYNEQFF.

This clone was detected a few times. The chain recombines TRBV6-1 with TRBJ2-2; 11 positions match TRBD1. J lost 4 bases, V lost 5 bases, and 3 bases had no gene match. Germline V gene data show CDR1 as MNHNS and CDR2 as SASEGT. The CDR3 length is 15 residues. CDR3 region: CASSPGTGGTGELFF. The CDR3 nucleotides are TGTGCCAGCAGTCCCGGGACAGGGGGCACCGGGGAGCTGTTTTTT.

The gene calls are TRBV18 and TRBJ2-5, with D perhaps TRBD2 (6 bases). CDR3 length equals 16 residues. Trimming removed 2 bases at V and 5 bases at J, with 18 bases between. The germline V gene encodes CDR1 KGHSH and CDR2 LQKENI. DNA of the CDR3: TGTGCCAGCTCACCAAAAATCAGGGAGGCTGTGGAGACCCAGTACTTC. It is translated as CASSPKIREAVETQYF.

The chain joins TRBV2 to TRBJ2-3, with 10 bases that match TRBD2. In germline, CDR1 is SNHLY, CDR2 FYNNEI. This CDR3 has 15 residues. Trimming removed 8 bases from V and 5 bases from J; junction bases left unmatched: 10. CDR3 DNA: TGTGCCAGCTCAGTAGGGTTAGCGGGAGGAGATACGCAGTATTTT. Residues: CASSVGLAGGDTQYF.

The V gene is TRBV28, the J gene TRBJ2-7; 11 bases map to TRBD1. CDR1 is MDHEN and CDR2 is SYDVKM in the germline V gene. The CDR3 totals 17 residues. J lost 6 bases, V lost 4 bases, and 14 bases had no gene match. The CDR3 here is CASSSPRDRGTESEQYF. The CDR3 DNA is TGTGCCAGCAGTTCCCCCCGGGACAGGGGGACTGAGAGCGAGCAGTACTTC. Looking up the rest from reference TRBV28 and TRBJ2-7 gives the full variable domain: DVKVTQSSRYLVKRTGEKVFLECVQDMDHENMFWYRQDPGLGLRLIYFSYDVKMKEKGDIPEGYSVSREKKERFSLILESASTNQTSMYLCASSSPRDRGTESEQYFGPGTRLTVT.

This chain connects TRBV7-2 to TRBJ1-3; 10 bases map to TRBD1. Germline CDR1 is SGHTA and CDR2 is FQGNSA. This CDR3 has 15 residues. Unmatched junction bases numbered 5, after V lost 5 bases and J lost 4 bases. The CDR3 is CASSTRTGGGNTIYF. The CDR3 bases are TGTGCCAGCAGCACCCGGACAGGGGGAGGAAACACCATATATTTT. Filled out from reference TRBV7-2 and TRBJ1-3, the complete variable domain reads GAGVSQSPSNKVTEKGKDVELRCDPISGHTALYWYRQSLGQGLEFLIYFQGNSAPDKSGLPSDRFSAERTGGSVSTLTIQRTQQEDSAVYLCASSTRTGGGNTIYFGEGSWLTVV.

This clone was observed a few times. The genes are TRBV4-3 and TRBJ1-4, with 7 positions matching TRBD1. V lost 1 base, J lost 7 bases, and 9 bases stayed unmatched. The CDR3 spans 16 residues. Germline loops: CDR1 LGHNA, CDR2 YSLEER. The CDR3 protein is CASSQVRGAGSEKLFF. The CDR3 DNA reads as TGCGCCAGCAGCCAAGTCAGGGGGGCAGGGAGTGAAAAACTGTTTTTT.

The chain is built from TRBV6-4 and TRBJ2-3; D possibly corresponds to TRBD1 (7 bases). Trimming pared 3 bases from V and 4 bases from J, leaving 11 bases between. From germline, CDR1 is MRHNA and CDR2 SNTAGT. This CDR3 comprises 14 residues. CDR3 in amino acids: CASSDQGGPDTQYF. The CDR3 nucleotides read TGTGCCAGCAGTGATCAGGGGGGCCCAGATACGCAGTATTTT.

This clone was observed a handful of times. The rearrangement uses TRBV6-1 and TRBJ1-5, with D maybe TRBD1 (6 bases). The CDR3 is 12 residues long. CDR1 is MNHNS and CDR2 is SASEGT in the germline V gene. Trimming shortened V by 5 bases and J by 9 bases, and 11 bases separated the two germline ends. CDR3 loop: CASSTPTGPQHF. The CDR3 DNA is TGTGCCAGCAGTACACCGACAGGGCCCCAGCATTTT.

The chain is built from TRBV19 and TRBJ1-6, with D uncertain. V was clipped by 8 bases and J by 8 bases, with 7 bases between them. The CDR3 covers 11 residues. Germline V lookup: CDR1 LNHDA, CDR2 SQIVND (reference sequence). In nucleotides, the CDR3 is TGTGCCAGTGGAACAGATTCACCCCTCCACTTT. The encoded protein is CASGTDSPLHF.

V is TRBV5-1 and J is TRBJ2-5, with 7 bases lining up with TRBD1. The DNA end favors TRBJ2-7, so the J call may be wrong. The CDR3 has 15 residues. The germline gives CDR1 SGHRS, CDR2 YFSETQ. CDR3 in amino acids: CASSFPRDRLYEQYF. The CDR3 DNA sequence: TGCGCCAGCAGCTTTCCCCGGGACAGACTCTACGAGCAGTACTTC.

This sequence joins TRBV28 and TRBJ1-4; D unclear. V was pared by 5 bases and J by 4 bases, with 11 bases between. The V gene's germline CDR1 is MDHEN and CDR2 SYDVKM. This CDR3 contains 14 residues. The CDR3 is CASSASGYNEKLFF. CDR3 coding DNA: TGTGCCAGCAGTGCCTCAGGTTATAATGAAAAACTGTTTTTT.

This clone has just one count. A junction boundary mismatches the germline segment, possibly from a read error. The genes are TRBV4-1 and TRBJ1-1; D gene unclear. This CDR3 has 12 residues. CDR1 is MGHRA and CDR2 is YSYEKL in the germline V gene. The CDR3 DNA sequence: TGCGCCAGCAGCCAAGAGTGGAGTACTGGTCTCTTT. Its translation is CASSQEWSTGLF.